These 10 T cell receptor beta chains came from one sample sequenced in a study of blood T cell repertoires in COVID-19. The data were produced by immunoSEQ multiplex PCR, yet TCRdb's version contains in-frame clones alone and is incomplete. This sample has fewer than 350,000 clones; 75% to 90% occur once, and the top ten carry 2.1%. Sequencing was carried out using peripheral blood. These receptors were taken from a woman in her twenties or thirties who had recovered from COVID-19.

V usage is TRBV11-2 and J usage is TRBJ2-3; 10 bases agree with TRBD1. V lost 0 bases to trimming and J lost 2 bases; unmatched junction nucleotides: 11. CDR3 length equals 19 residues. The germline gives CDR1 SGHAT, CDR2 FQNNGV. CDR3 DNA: TGTGCCAGCAGCTTAGATTCTCGAACCGGGACAGGGGCCACAGATACGCAGTATTTT. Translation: CASSLDSRTGTGATDTQYF.

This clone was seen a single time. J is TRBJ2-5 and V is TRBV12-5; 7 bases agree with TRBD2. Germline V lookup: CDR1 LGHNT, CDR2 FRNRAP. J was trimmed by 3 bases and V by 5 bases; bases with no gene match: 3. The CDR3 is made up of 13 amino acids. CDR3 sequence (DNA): TGTGCTAGTGGTCCCGGGGGGAAAGAGACCCAGTACTTC. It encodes CASGPGGKETQYF.

In DNA, the CDR3 is TGTGCCAGCTCACCCGGGACAAACAAAAACATTCAGTACTTC. It translates to CASSPGTNKNIQYF. The rearrangement joins TRBV18 to TRBJ2-4, with TRBD1 as a possible D gene (6 bases). Germline-derived CDR1 and CDR2 are KGHSH and LQKENI. The CDR3 consists of 14 residues. V gave up 3 bases and J gave up 3 bases, with 9 bases separating them.

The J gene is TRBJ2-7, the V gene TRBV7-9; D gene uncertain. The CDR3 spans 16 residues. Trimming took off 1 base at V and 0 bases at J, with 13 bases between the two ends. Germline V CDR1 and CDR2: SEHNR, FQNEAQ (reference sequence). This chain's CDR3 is CASSLVGFTHSYEQYF. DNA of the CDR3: TGTGCCAGCAGCTTAGTGGGCTTCACTCACTCCTACGAGCAGTACTTC. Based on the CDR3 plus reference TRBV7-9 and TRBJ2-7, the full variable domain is DTGVSQNPRHKITKRGQNVTFRCDPISEHNRLYWYRQTLGQGPEFLTYFQNEAQLEKSRLLSDRFSAERPKGSFSTLEIQRTEQGDSAMYLCASSLVGFTHSYEQYFGPGTRLTVT.

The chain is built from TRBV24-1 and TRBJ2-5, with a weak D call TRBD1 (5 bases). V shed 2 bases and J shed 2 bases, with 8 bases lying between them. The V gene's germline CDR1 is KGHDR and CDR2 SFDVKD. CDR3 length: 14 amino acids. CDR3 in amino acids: CATSDSGYQETQYF. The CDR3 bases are TGTGCCACCAGTGATTCAGGGTATCAAGAGACCCAGTACTTC.

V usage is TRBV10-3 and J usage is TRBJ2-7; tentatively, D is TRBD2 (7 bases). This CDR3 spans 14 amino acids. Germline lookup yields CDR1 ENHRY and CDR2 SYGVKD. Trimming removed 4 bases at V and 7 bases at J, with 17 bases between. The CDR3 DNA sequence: TGTGCCATCAGTGCTTTTGGGGGGGCGCGGGAGCAGTACTTC. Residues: CAISAFGGAREQYF.

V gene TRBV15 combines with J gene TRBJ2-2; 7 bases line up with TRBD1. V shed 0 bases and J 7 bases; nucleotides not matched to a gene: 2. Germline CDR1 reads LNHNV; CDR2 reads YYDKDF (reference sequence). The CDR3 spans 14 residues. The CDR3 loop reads CATSRDQGDGELFF. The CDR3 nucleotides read TGTGCCACCAGCAGAGATCAGGGGGACGGGGAGCTGTTTTTT.

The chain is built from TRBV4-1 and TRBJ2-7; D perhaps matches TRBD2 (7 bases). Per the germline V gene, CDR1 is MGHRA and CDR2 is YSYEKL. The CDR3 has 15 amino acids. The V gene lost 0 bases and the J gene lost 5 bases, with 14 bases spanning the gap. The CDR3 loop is CASSQDGGGRNEQYF. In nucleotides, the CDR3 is TGCGCCAGCAGCCAAGATGGGGGGGGGCGGAACGAGCAGTACTTC.

The CDR3 DNA follows: TGTGCCACCAGTGACCCGACAGGAGAAGAGACCCAGTACTTC. Its protein is CATSDPTGEETQYF. The V and J genes are TRBV24-1 and TRBJ2-5; tentatively, D is TRBD1 (6 bases). CDR3 length equals 14 residues. CDR1 is KGHDR and CDR2 is SFDVKD in the germline V gene. The V gene lost 4 bases and the J gene lost 3 bases, with 11 bases spanning the gap.

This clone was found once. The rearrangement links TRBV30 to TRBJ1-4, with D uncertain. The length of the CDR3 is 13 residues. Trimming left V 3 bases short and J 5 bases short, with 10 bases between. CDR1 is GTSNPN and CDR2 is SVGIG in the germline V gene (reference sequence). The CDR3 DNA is TGTGCCTGGAGACCCTGGGAGAATGAAAAACTGTTTTTT. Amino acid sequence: CAWRPWENEKLFF.